These 29 T cell receptor beta chains were all obtained from the same sample, sequenced in a study of T cell responses to AZD1222 COVID-19 vaccine. Generated by immunoSEQ multiplex PCR, the TCRdb table keeps only in-frame clones and is missing some. This table has 130,000 to 150,000 clones, around 89% appearing once. The sequencing used peripheral blood, collected on day 0 of AZD1222 vaccination. The receptor source for this set is an adult in good health.

The rearrangement uses TRBV6-2 or TRBV6-3 and TRBJ1-5, with 7 bases fitting TRBD1. Losses at the gene ends were 5 bases for V and 3 bases for J; bases not matched to a gene: 10. The germline gives CDR1 MNHEY, CDR2 SVGEGT. CDR3 length equals 16 residues. CDR3 DNA: TGTGCCAGCAGTCATGGGAGCAGGGGGGACAATCAGCCCCAGCATTTT. Residues: CASSHGSRGDNQPQHF.

The chain recombines TRBV30 with TRBJ2-1; 7 bases are shared with TRBD1. Germline lookup yields CDR1 GTSNPN and CDR2 SVGIG (reference sequence). Trimming cost V 3 bases and J 3 bases; bases outside gene matches: 5. This CDR3 region has 14 residues. The CDR3 loop is CAWRGTAHYNEQFF. Here the CDR3 DNA reads TGTGCCTGGAGAGGGACAGCGCACTACAATGAGCAGTTCTTC.

The V call is TRBV2, the J call TRBJ1-1; 7 bases line up with TRBD1. Unmatched junction bases numbered 3, after V lost 5 bases and J lost 6 bases. This CDR3 spans 12 amino acids. CDR1 is SNHLY, CDR2 FYNNEI, per germline. The CDR3 spells CASSFRGSEAFF. CDR3 DNA sequence: TGTGCCAGCAGTTTCAGGGGGTCTGAAGCTTTCTTT.

This chain links TRBV6-1 with TRBJ1-4; D ambiguous. This CDR3 has 15 amino acids. Between the trimmed V and J ends, which lost 0 bases and 4 bases, there was a span of 9 bases. The germline CDR1 and CDR2 sequences are MNHNS and SASEGT. DNA of the CDR3: TGTGCCAGCAGTGAAGCATCGGGATATAATGAAAAACTGTTTTTT. Translation: CASSEASGYNEKLFF.

This rearrangement joins TRBV7-9 to TRBJ1-3; D is unresolved. This CDR3 contains 15 residues. The ends were cut back, 3 bases at V and 0 bases at J, with 9 bases in the middle. Germline assignment: CDR1 SEHNR and CDR2 FQNEAQ (reference sequence). Here the CDR3 DNA reads TGTGCCAGCAGCTTCGCCAGAGCCTCTGGAAACACCATATATTTT. Protein product: CASSFARASGNTIYF.

The chain joins TRBV28 to TRBJ1-2; no firm D call. Trimming left V 5 bases short and J 1 base short, with 8 bases between. This CDR3 comprises 13 residues. Germline CDR1 MDHEN, CDR2 SYDVKM. This CDR3 is CASSKQLNYGYTF. Here the CDR3 DNA reads TGTGCCAGCAGTAAACAACTTAACTATGGCTACACCTTC.

The chain recombines TRBV5-1 with TRBJ1-3; TRBD1 might be the D (5 bases). Germline CDR1 and CDR2: SGHRS and YFSETQ. With 2 bases removed from V and 0 bases from J, the gap between germline ends came to 9 bases. This CDR3 is built from 15 residues. This chain's CDR3 is CASSFDSSSGNTIYF. CDR3 bases: TGCGCCAGCAGCTTCGACAGCTCCTCTGGAAACACCATATATTTT.

The chain combines TRBV24-1 with TRBJ1-2; TRBD1 might be the D (6 bases). Germline values: CDR1 KGHDR, CDR2 SFDVKD. Trimming shortened V by 3 bases and J by 6 bases, and 19 bases separated the two germline ends. This CDR3 is 16 amino acids long. The chain's CDR3 is CATSDPSSTGKDGYTF. CDR3 sequence (DNA): TGTGCCACCAGTGATCCAAGCTCAACAGGGAAAGATGGCTACACCTTC.

This chain connects TRBV24-1 to TRBJ2-3; 10 nucleotides agree with TRBD1. The CDR3 sequence is 17 residues long. The J segment lost 0 bases and the V segment lost 4 bases, leaving 6 bases of the junction unmatched. From germline, CDR1 is KGHDR and CDR2 SFDVKD. The CDR3 spells CATSDPGQGLSTDTQYF. The DNA of the CDR3 is TGTGCCACCAGTGACCCGGGACAGGGGCTTAGCACAGATACGCAGTATTTT.

The chain joins TRBV5-6 to TRBJ1-6, with D hard to call. Germline V lookup: CDR1 SGHDT, CDR2 YYEEEE. CDR3 length equals 12 residues. V lost 3 bases to trimming and J lost 4 bases, with 2 bases between them. The CDR3 nucleotides read TGTGCCAGCAGCTCATATAATTCACCCCTCCACTTT. Its protein product is CASSSYNSPLHF.

This rearrangement joins TRBV6-5 to TRBJ2-7; possibly TRBD1 for D (6 bases). Germline lookup yields CDR1 MNHEY and CDR2 SVGAGI. Trimming took 2 bases from V and 7 from J, leaving 21 bases between them. This CDR3 region has 16 residues. The CDR3 reads CASSYPASQGTEEQYF. Written as DNA, the CDR3 is TGTGCCAGCAGTTACCCCGCCTCCCAGGGGACGGAAGAGCAGTACTTC.

V is TRBV21-1 and J is TRBJ2-6; no check of the table's D call, TRBD2, against the DNA was made. TRBV21-1 is a known pseudogene. This CDR3 contains 16 residues. CDR3 DNA: TGTGCCAGCAGCAAGATTCCCAGCGAGAGTACCAACGTCCTGACTTTC. Amino acids: CASSKIPSESTNVLTF.

The rearrangement uses TRBV28 and TRBJ1-6; TRBD1 aligns across 9 bases. There are 14 residues in the CDR3. Germline CDR1 MDHEN, CDR2 SYDVKM. V lost 4 bases and J lost 10; bases outside the gene matches: 5. CDR3 sequence: CASSSGTGKSPLHF. The CDR3 region has the DNA TGTGCCAGCAGTTCCGGGACAGGGAAATCACCCCTCCACTTT.

The chain employs TRBV6-1 and TRBJ1-5; TRBD1 is a possible D gene (5 bases). CDR3 length: 16 amino acids. Germline lookup yields CDR1 MNHNS and CDR2 SASEGT. Deletions cut 0 bases from V and 4 bases from J, with 13 bases between. The CDR3 DNA reads TGTGCCAGCAGTGAAGCACCAGTTTCAGGGAATCAGCCCCAGCATTTT. This gives the protein CASSEAPVSGNQPQHF.

This clone was counted a few times. The gene calls are TRBV2 and TRBJ2-5, with D unclear. The V end lost 6 bases, the J end lost 4 bases, and 15 bases lay between the germline ends. Germline V CDR1 and CDR2: SNHLY, FYNNEI. This CDR3 has 14 residues. The CDR3 protein is CASSPRNSPETQYF. CDR3 DNA sequence: TGTGCCAGCAGCCCCCGGAACTCTCCAGAGACCCAGTACTTC.

V usage is TRBV19 and J usage is TRBJ2-1, with D possibly being TRBD2 (5 bases). The germline V gene encodes CDR1 LNHDA and CDR2 SQIVND (reference sequence). V shed 6 bases and J shed 1 base, with 7 bases lying between them. There are 13 residues in the CDR3. CDR3 bases: TGTGCCAGTAGCGGGGTTTCCTACAATGAGCAGTTCTTC. It specifies CASSGVSYNEQFF.

The chain combines TRBV5-1 with TRBJ1-2; D perhaps matches TRBD1 (6 bases). The CDR3 runs to 15 residues. In germline, CDR1 is SGHRS, CDR2 YFSETQ. Trimming cost V 4 bases and J 4 bases, with 17 bases left between them. CDR3 loop: CASSGEGHLGYGYTF. In DNA, the CDR3 is TGCGCCAGCAGCGGGGAGGGACATCTTGGCTATGGCTACACCTTC.

The rearrangement joins TRBV7-2 to TRBJ2-3; D is uncertain. Germline lookup yields CDR1 SGHTA and CDR2 FQGNSA. Trimming pared 1 base from V and 5 bases from J, leaving 4 bases between. This CDR3 contains 12 residues. The CDR3, as DNA: TGTGCCAGCAGCTTAGTTGGAGATACGCAGTATTTT. Translated, it gives CASSLVGDTQYF.

V is TRBV19 and J is TRBJ2-2; possibly TRBD1 or TRBD2 for D (6 bases each). Trimming left V 6 bases short and J 8 bases short, with 22 bases between. The CDR3 sequence is 16 residues long. Germline V lookup: CDR1 LNHDA, CDR2 SQIVND (reference sequence). CDR3 in DNA: TGTGCCAGTAGCCCTCCGAGATTTGGGGGGCAGGGGGAGCTGTTTTTT. It is translated as CASSPPRFGGQGELFF.

The genes are TRBV4-1 and TRBJ2-7; no firm D call. CDR3 length equals 13 residues. V dropped 3 bases and J dropped 3 bases, with 9 bases sitting between them. Looked up from germline, CDR1 is MGHRA and CDR2 is YSYEKL. This CDR3 reads CASSHPGVYEQYF. The CDR3 DNA reads as TGCGCCAGCAGCCATCCTGGAGTCTACGAGCAGTACTTC.

V and J are TRBV6-4 and TRBJ1-5; 9 nucleotides line up with TRBD1. The CDR3 has 17 residues. Germline V CDR1 and CDR2: MRHNA, SNTAGT. The trim removed 2 bases at V and 3 bases at J, leaving 8 bases unmatched. CDR3 in amino acids: CASSDQPRTGANQPQHF. The CDR3 nucleotides read TGTGCCAGCAGTGACCAACCAAGGACAGGGGCCAATCAGCCCCAGCATTTT.

The J gene is TRBJ2-7, the V gene TRBV7-8, with 12 bases lining up with TRBD2. The CDR3 length is 16 residues. V trimming: 6 bases; J trimming: 2 bases; junction bases outside the gene matches: 8. CDR1 is SGHVS and CDR2 is FQNEAQ in the germline V gene. The CDR3 spells CASSARASGGAYEQYF. The CDR3 DNA sequence: TGTGCCAGCAGTGCCCGGGCTAGCGGGGGGGCCTACGAGCAGTACTTC.

The chain links TRBV7-9 to TRBJ2-2; 7 positions match TRBD1. There are 16 residues in the CDR3. Losses at the gene ends were 1 base for V and 1 base for J; bases not matched to a gene: 3. Germline values: CDR1 SEHNR, CDR2 FQNEAQ (reference sequence). CDR3 in DNA: TGTGCCAGCAGCTTAGGCCGACAGGGGAACACCGGGGAGCTGTTTTTT. Translation: CASSLGRQGNTGELFF.

This sequence joins TRBV7-3 and TRBJ1-1; D is unresolved. Between the trimmed V and J ends, which lost 6 bases and 0 bases, there was a span of 8 bases. Germline values: CDR1 SGHTA, CDR2 FQGTGA. The CDR3 has 13 residues. The CDR3 nucleotides read TGTGCCAGCAGGGCGGCGCTGAACACTGAAGCTTTCTTT. Its translation is CASRAALNTEAFF.

This clone showed up just once. The chain couples TRBV5-1 to TRBJ2-3; 8 nucleotides line up with TRBD1. The V gene's germline CDR1 is SGHRS and CDR2 YFSETQ. CDR3 length: 16 amino acids. Trimming cost V 0 bases and J 4 bases; bases outside gene matches: 7. CDR3 loop: CASSLGDRGEADTQYF. The CDR3 DNA reads as TGCGCCAGCAGCTTGGGTGACAGGGGCGAAGCAGATACGCAGTATTTT.

The V gene is TRBV4-3, the J gene TRBJ1-2; possibly TRBD1 for D (6 bases). This CDR3 spans 15 amino acids. CDR1 is LGHNA and CDR2 is YSLEER in the germline V gene. Trimming left V 3 bases short and J 5 bases short, with 16 bases between. CDR3 protein: CASSQTDRTPYGYTF. The CDR3 DNA is TGCGCCAGCAGCCAGACGGACAGAACCCCGTATGGCTACACCTTC.

V and J are TRBV27 and TRBJ2-7, with TRBD2 matching 11 bases. CDR1 and CDR2 (germline): MNHEY, SMNVEV (reference sequence). This CDR3 is built from 16 residues. After removal of 4 bases from V and 3 bases from J, the junction contained 8 bases not matched to a gene. The CDR3 sequence: CASSSLLAGAVYEQYF. Written as DNA, the CDR3 is TGTGCCAGCAGTTCCCTACTAGCGGGGGCAGTCTACGAGCAGTACTTC.

This sequence joins TRBV9 and TRBJ2-2; D not resolved. The CDR3 is 16 residues long. Per germline, CDR1 SGDLS and CDR2 YYNGEE. The V end was cut by 4 bases, the J end by 7 bases, with 20 bases between. The CDR3, as DNA: TGTGCCAGCAGCCCCGGTACCCCGACTCTATACGGGGAGCTGTTTTTT. Translated, it gives CASSPGTPTLYGELFF.

The chain joins TRBV28 to TRBJ1-2, with 7 nucleotides matching TRBD1. The CDR3 is made up of 13 amino acids. J gave up 2 bases and V 6 bases, and 3 bases lay outside the gene matches. Germline V CDR1 and CDR2: MDHEN, SYDVKM. CDR3 sequence reads: CASRGQTNYGYTF. DNA for the CDR3: TGTGCCAGCAGGGGACAGACCAACTATGGCTACACCTTC.